The 18 T cell receptor beta chains listed next were all sequenced from one sample in a study of graft-versus-host responses after intestinal transplantation. Their antigen targets remain unknown. The protocol was immunoSEQ multiplex PCR, while the TCRdb copy is restricted to in-frame clones and leaves out a portion. The repertoire consists of tens of thousands of clones, with roughly 89% occurring once and the leading ten covering more than 0.075%. Sequencing was performed on unstimulated CD4+ T cells sorted from spleen or lymph node cells, taken before intestinal transplant. The receptors originated from a human donor who received an intestinal transplant.

The chain links TRBV7-9 to TRBJ1-1; 7 bases fit TRBD1. With 4 bases clipped from V and 4 bases from J, the junction kept 21 bases outside the gene matches. The CDR3 is made up of 19 amino acids. Germline V CDR1 and CDR2: SEHNR, FQNEAQ (reference sequence). The CDR3 coding sequence is TGTGCCAGCAGCTCCGAACGAAAAGGGGGCGAGTATCTGGGCACTGAAGCTTTCTTT. Translated: CASSSERKGGEYLGTEAFF.

The chain carries TRBV28 and TRBJ2-7; 9 bases align to TRBD1. Germline CDR1 MDHEN, CDR2 SYDVKM. Germline trimming cut 7 bases from V and 1 base from J; bases unmatched to any gene: 8. The CDR3 is 15 amino acids. The CDR3 region is CASTTTGTGSYEQYF. CDR3 DNA: TGTGCCAGCACCACAACCGGGACAGGGTCCTACGAGCAGTACTTC.

DNA for the CDR3: TGTGCCAGTAGTATAGATCTGAACACCGGGGAGCTGTTTTTT. This translates into CASSIDLNTGELFF. J is TRBJ2-2 and V is TRBV19; the D is unclear. The germline CDR1 and CDR2 sequences are LNHDA and SQIVND (reference sequence). Between the trimmed V and J ends, which lost 0 bases and 1 base, there was a span of 3 bases. The CDR3 length is 14 residues.

The V gene is TRBV30, the J gene TRBJ2-1; 7 nucleotides match TRBD1. J gave up 4 bases and V 5 bases, and 11 bases lay outside the gene matches. The germline gives CDR1 GTSNPN, CDR2 SVGIG (reference sequence). This CDR3 comprises 15 residues. The CDR3 sequence is CAWAKGDRVYNEQFF. DNA of the CDR3: TGTGCCTGGGCGAAAGGGGACAGAGTTTACAATGAGCAGTTCTTC.

This clone has just one count. The chain recombines TRBV30 with TRBJ1-1; D is unresolved. Deletions cut 8 bases from V and 7 bases from J, with 14 bases between. The CDR3 has 11 residues. Looked up from germline, CDR1 is GTSNPN and CDR2 is SVGIG (reference sequence). The CDR3 here is CALSRSSEAFF. CDR3 bases: TGTGCCCTTAGCCGGTCCAGTGAAGCTTTCTTT. The full variable domain, rest sourced from reference TRBV30 and TRBJ1-1, is SQTIHQWPATLVQPVGSPLSLECTVEGTSNPNLYWYRQAAGRGLQLLFYSVGIGQISSEVPQNLSASRPQDRQFILSSKKLLLSDSGFYLCALSRSSEAFFGQGTRLTVV.

This chain uses TRBV7-6 with TRBJ1-2, with 7 bases fitting TRBD1. There are 15 residues in the CDR3. V was pared by 1 base and J by 0 bases, with 2 bases of the junction left unmatched. Germline lookup yields CDR1 SGHVS and CDR2 FNYEAQ. The CDR3 protein is CASSLETGTNYGYTF. The CDR3 DNA sequence: TGTGCCAGCAGCTTAGAGACAGGGACTAACTATGGCTACACCTTC.

This clone was seen once. The V and J genes are TRBV19 and TRBJ1-4; 8 bases are a match to TRBD1. The CDR3 extends over 15 amino acids. V lost 4 bases, J lost 4 bases, and 5 bases stayed unmatched. Germline V gene sequence: CDR1 LNHDA, CDR2 SQIVND (reference sequence). CDR3 in amino acids: CASSRGTGFNEKLFF. DNA for the CDR3: TGTGCCAGTAGTAGGGGGACAGGCTTTAATGAAAAACTGTTTTTT.

This chain joins TRBV2 and TRBJ2-2; D gene uncertain. Germline CDR1 is SNHLY and CDR2 is FYNNEI. The CDR3 length is 14 residues. Trimming removed 8 bases from V and 1 base from J, with 11 bases in between. CDR3 in amino acids: CASCIARNTGELFF. The CDR3 DNA sequence: TGTGCCAGCTGTATAGCCCGGAACACCGGGGAGCTGTTTTTT. Based on the CDR3 plus reference TRBV2 and TRBJ2-2, the full variable domain is EPEVTQTPSHQVTQMGQEVILRCVPISNHLYFYWYRQILGQKVEFLVSFYNNEISEKSEIFDDQFSVERPDGSNFTLKIRSTKLEDSAMYFCASCIARNTGELFFGEGSRLTVL.

The J gene is TRBJ2-7, the V gene TRBV7-9; TRBD2 might be the D (6 bases). CDR3 length: 16 amino acids. CDR1 and CDR2 from the germline V gene are SEHNR and FQNEAQ (reference sequence). V lost 1 base and J lost 0, with 13 bases in between. The chain's CDR3 is CASSLVSPGLSYEQYF. The CDR3 DNA is TGTGCCAGCAGCTTAGTTTCTCCGGGACTCTCCTACGAGCAGTACTTC.

The J gene is TRBJ2-5, the V gene TRBV19; D might be TRBD1 (6 bases). Per germline, CDR1 LNHDA and CDR2 SQIVND (reference sequence). Trimming took off 4 bases at V and 1 base at J, with 7 bases between the two ends. The CDR3 sequence is 13 residues long. The DNA of the CDR3 is TGTGCCAGTAGTACAGGGGTCCAAGAGACCCAGTACTTC. Protein product: CASSTGVQETQYF.

Written as DNA, the CDR3 is TGTGCCAGCTCACCACCTGCAGGGACAAACACCGGGGAGCTGTTTTTT. Translating gives CASSPPAGTNTGELFF. V gene TRBV18 combines with J gene TRBJ2-2, with D perhaps matching TRBD1 (6 bases). This CDR3 has 16 amino acids. From germline, CDR1 is KGHSH and CDR2 LQKENI. V was shortened by 0 bases and J by 2 bases, with 10 bases between the two germline ends.

This clone was observed a single time. V and J are TRBV29-1 and TRBJ1-4; D is undetermined. V gave up 4 bases and J gave up 2 bases, with 11 bases separating them. The CDR3 consists of 14 residues. Germline V gene lookup returns CDR1 SQVTM and CDR2 ANQGSEA. The CDR3: CSVAVAGTNEKLFF. Here the CDR3 DNA reads TGCAGCGTTGCTGTGGCGGGTACTAATGAAAAACTGTTTTTT.

The chain combines TRBV5-5 with TRBJ1-4; D gene ambiguous. This CDR3 has 14 residues. CDR1 is SGHKS and CDR2 is YYEKEE in the germline V gene (reference sequence). The ends were cut back, 4 bases at V and 7 bases at J, with 14 bases in the middle. CDR3 DNA sequence: TGTGCCAGCAGCGAGAGGTTCAGCCCTGAAAAACTGTTTTTT. It translates to CASSERFSPEKLFF. The variable domain in full, completed from reference TRBV5-5 and TRBJ1-4, reads DAGVTQSPTHLIKTRGQQVTLRCSPISGHKSVSWYQQVLGQGPQFIFQYYEKEERGRGNFPDRFSARQFPNYSSELNVNALLLGDSALYLCASSERFSPEKLFFGSGTQLSVL.

The chain recombines TRBV5-4 with TRBJ1-1, with a possible D match to TRBD1 (6 bases). CDR3 size: 15 residues. Germline V gene sequence: CDR1 SGHNT, CDR2 YYREEE (reference sequence). The germline V and J ends were trimmed by 1 base and 4 bases, with 14 bases remaining between them. The DNA for the CDR3 is TGTGCCAGCAGCTTGTTCGGGGGCGGGGGCACTGAAGCTTTCTTT. Protein sequence: CASSLFGGGGTEAFF.

This clone has a handful of counts. This rearrangement joins TRBV2 to TRBJ1-4, with D possibly matching TRBD1 (6 bases). The CDR3 contains 14 residues. The germline gives CDR1 SNHLY, CDR2 FYNNEI. V gave up 7 bases and J gave up 0 bases, with 9 bases separating them. CDR3 in DNA: TGTGCCAGCACTCGACAGGCAACTAATGAAAAACTGTTTTTT. This translates into CASTRQATNEKLFF.

The chain recombines TRBV5-8 with TRBJ1-6, with 8 bases matching TRBD1. The CDR3 runs 17 residues. V gave up 6 bases and J gave up 4 bases; unmatched junction bases: 12. CDR1 and CDR2 (germline): SGHTS, YDEGEE. The DNA for the CDR3 is TGTGCCAGCAACCCAAACAGGGGGGCATGGTATAATTCACCCCTCCACTTT. Its translation is CASNPNRGAWYNSPLHF.

CDR3 DNA: TGTGCCAGCAGTTACGAAGGGGGGGCATACGAGCAGTACTTC. Encoded protein: CASSYEGGAYEQYF. This chain joins TRBV6-6 and TRBJ2-7; a possible D gene is TRBD2 (7 bases). This CDR3 has 14 amino acids. The V end was cut by 2 bases, the J end by 4 bases, with 12 bases between. Looked up from germline, CDR1 is MNHNY and CDR2 is SVGAGI (reference sequence).

The chain has TRBV5-1 and TRBJ2-3; the match to TRBD2 covers 9 bases. The CDR3 is 16 residues long. Germline V CDR1 and CDR2: SGHRS, YFSETQ. The ends lost 0 bases at V and 3 bases at J; junction bases unmatched: 5. CDR3 in amino acids: CASSLGSGGVTDTQYF. The CDR3 DNA follows: TGCGCCAGCAGCTTGGGTAGCGGGGGAGTTACAGATACGCAGTATTTT.